Listed below are T cell receptor beta chains from one sample, sequenced in a study of blood T cell repertoires in COVID-19. Profiled with immunoSEQ multiplex PCR; TCRdb holds only in-frame clones, not every one. The data show about 40,000 clones, about nine tenths seen once. Sample: peripheral blood. Every receptor here comes from a man in his fifties or sixties with acute or convalescent COVID-19. CDR3s include the opening cysteine and the closing phenylalanine or tryptophan. D genes are given only for firm matches. For some rows the clone size is stated as once, few or many, or as a class when expanded; others skip it.

clone_size d_call j_call v_call cdr3_aa cdr3_nt
- TRBD1 TRBJ2-2 TRBV11-3 CASSFGTGGNTGELFF TGTGCCAGCAGCTTCGGGACAGGGGGCAACACCGGGGAGCTGTTTTTT
- TRBD1 TRBJ1-2 TRBV19 CASSVKTGVYGYTF TGTGCCAGTAGTGTAAAGACAGGGGTCTATGGCTACACCTTC
few TRBD1 TRBJ2-2 TRBV24-1 CATSGTGGITGELFF TGTGCCACCAGTGGAACAGGGGGCATTACCGGGGAGCTGTTTTTT
- - TRBJ1-1 TRBV28 CASSFRWATEAFF TGTGCCAGCAGTTTCCGCTGGGCCACTGAAGCTTTCTTT
- TRBD1 TRBJ2-5 TRBV6-1 CASSKGAETQYF TGTGCCAGCAGTAAGGGGGCAGAGACCCAGTACTTC
- TRBD1 TRBJ2-1 TRBV2 CASTWDRVNEQFF TGTGCCAGCACGTGGGACAGGGTCAATGAGCAGTTCTTC
- TRBD2 TRBJ2-1 TRBV10-1 CASSGLAGIDEQFF TGCGCCAGCAGTGGATTAGCGGGAATTGATGAGCAGTTCTTC
- - TRBJ1-2 TRBV9 CASSVGHHPTGYTF TGTGCCAGCAGCGTGGGGCACCACCCAACTGGCTACACCTTC
- - TRBJ2-1 TRBV7-8 CASSLVGLSWDEQFF TGTGCCAGCAGCTTAGTGGGACTTAGTTGGGATGAGCAGTTCTTC
- - TRBJ1-1 TRBV18 CASSPQGEGTEAFF TGTGCCAGCTCACCACAGGGGGAGGGTACTGAAGCTTTCTTT
- - TRBJ2-7 TRBV29-1 CSVGGNEQYF TGCAGCGTTGGAGGGAACGAGCAGTACTTC
- - TRBJ2-5 TRBV27 CASRTGDSKETQYF TGTGCCAGCAGAACGGGGGACAGTAAAGAGACCCAGTACTTC
- - TRBJ1-2 TRBV9 CASSVAEAGVQGYTF TGTGCCAGCAGCGTAGCGGAGGCAGGGGTACAAGGCTACACCTTC
- TRBD2 TRBJ2-7 TRBV5-1 CASSPGLAGVREQYF TGCGCCAGCAGCCCCGGACTAGCGGGAGTACGCGAGCAGTACTTC
once - TRBJ1-1 TRBV5-6 CASSLIIRTEAFF TGTGCCAGCAGCTTGATCATCAGGACTGAAGCTTTCTTT
- TRBD1 TRBJ1-2 TRBV27 CASRHPGQGPYGYTF TGTGCCAGCCGCCATCCGGGACAGGGTCCCTATGGCTACACCTTC
- - TRBJ1-1 TRBV7-9 CASSPQAGTEAFF TGTGCCAGCAGCCCACAGGCTGGCACTGAAGCTTTCTTT
once TRBD1 TRBJ2-5 TRBV7-2 CASSPFGQGRQETQYF TGTGCCAGCAGCCCGTTCGGACAGGGCCGACAAGAGACCCAGTACTTC
- - TRBJ2-3 TRBV20-1 CSAREPPVTQYF TGCAGTGCTCGTGAGCCGCCGGTTACGCAGTATTTT
once TRBD2 TRBJ2-7 TRBV15 CATSRGSSGYEQYF TGTGCCACCAGCAGAGGTAGTAGCGGGTACGAGCAGTACTTC
- - TRBJ2-3 TRBV30 CAWSPLRDTDTQYF TGTGCCTGGAGTCCCCTGCGGGACACAGATACGCAGTATTTT
- TRBD1 TRBJ1-6 TRBV11-2 CASSFMGQGGSPLHF TGTGCCAGCAGCTTTATGGGACAGGGTGGCTCACCCCTCCACTTT
- - TRBJ1-2 TRBV29-1 CSVRSAGVGGYTF TGCAGCGTCAGATCTGCAGGGGTGGGTGGCTACACCTTC
- TRBD1 TRBJ2-3 TRBV5-1 CASSLGQGNRADTQYF TGCGCCAGCAGCTTGGGACAGGGGAACAGAGCAGATACGCAGTATTTT